This T cell receptor (beta chain) was obtained from a study of Tregs in tolerant kidney transplant recipients. This table comes from immunoSEQ multiplex PCR, and its TCRdb copy is limited to in-frame clones, with some not included. Its table records under 55,000 clones. CDR3 length: 15 residues. Germline lookup yields CDR1 DFQATT and CDR2 SNEGSKA (reference sequence). V lost 5 bases to trimming and J lost 2 bases; unmatched junction nucleotides: 7. Study-wide results and limits: Findings come from small patient numbers and require larger validation.

Of note for this clone: Its antigen is not identified. Read sequence stops 3 residues before the CDR3 end, and the germline J gene provides the missing end.

The sample here was CD4+ T cells from blood, taken before the transplant. This receptor was taken from a human donor who received a combined kidney and bone marrow transplant. The genes are TRBV20-1 and TRBJ1-2; TRBD1 matches 11 bases. The CDR3 bases that were read are TGCAGTGCTTCACCCCGGGACAGGGGGAACTATGGC. It specifies CSASPRDRGNYG. The entire CDR3 sequence reads CSASPRDRGNYGYTF.